The present TCR beta chain was sequenced within a study of blood T cell repertoires in COVID-19. Germline assignment: CDR1 SGHRS and CDR2 YFSETQ. V was clipped by 0 bases and J by 7 bases, with 14 bases between them. The CDR3 is 14 amino acids. Authors' data handling: Using reference gene primer amplification, nucleated cell counts were estimated. The method was immunoSEQ multiplex PCR; TCRdb's version includes in-frame clones alone and lacks a portion of them. V and J calls and clone size are copied from that table; D and trimming were computed from the DNA. The data show a few hundred thousand clones, with 85% to 90% seen just once and just under 1% held by the top ten.

Sequences were obtained from peripheral blood. The TCR was taken from a woman between 40 and 55 years old who had recovered from COVID-19. The chain is built from TRBV5-1 and TRBJ2-7; a weak D match, TRBD2 (6 bases). The CDR3 sequence: CASSLAASVWEQYF. In DNA, the CDR3 is TGCGCCAGCAGCTTGGCGGCTAGCGTGTGGGAGCAGTACTTC.